This T cell receptor beta chain was recovered during a study of blood T cell repertoires in COVID-19. Overall study: Both acute and convalescent COVID-19 samples were obtained from the United States, Italy and Spain. T cells, B-cell-depleted T cells, or PBMCs supplied cDNA or gDNA.

The CDR3 length is 15 residues. Trimming took off 0 bases at V and 8 bases at J, with 17 bases between the two ends. Germline values: CDR1 SGDLS, CDR2 YYNGEE. As handled by the study authors: Reference gene primers were amplified, and this amplification served to estimate nucleated cell counts. Libraries were prepared by immunoSEQ multiplex PCR; TCRdb keeps only in-frame clonotypes and omits some of them. That table is the source of V, J and clone size, and D and trimming were worked out from the DNA. The table has about 280,000 clones, 80% to 90% seen once. This TCR was recovered from a woman aged 70-85 years with acute or convalescent COVID-19. The J gene is TRBJ1-2, the V gene TRBV9; TRBD1 might be the D (5 bases). The specimen sequenced was peripheral blood. CDR3 amino acids: CASSVGSGGEDGYTF. Written as DNA, the CDR3 is TGTGCCAGCAGCGTAGGGAGCGGGGGAGAGGACGGCTACACCTTC.